Below are 13 T cell receptor beta chains sequenced from a single sample in a study of lymphopenia after photon versus proton radiotherapy. The assay was immunoSEQ multiplex PCR, and TCRdb's table has in-frame clones only and misses some. Of roughly 61,000 clones listed, about 90% are singletons. This material consisted of peripheral blood, taken from a patient treated with proton-based radiotherapy. These receptors were taken from an elderly man with esophageal cancer.

This clone turned up a few times. DNA for the CDR3: TGTGCCAGCAGCTTCACGGCTAGCAGAGGGGAGACCCAGTACTTC. Its protein is CASSFTASRGETQYF. The rearrangement links TRBV7-7 to TRBJ2-5; perhaps TRBD2 as D (5 bases). Germline V gives CDR1 SSHAT, CDR2 FNYEAQ (reference sequence). The CDR3 totals 15 residues. V was trimmed by 3 bases and J by 5 bases, leaving 16 bases between them.

V is TRBV29-1 and J is TRBJ1-2; TRBD1 aligns across 7 bases. Germline V gives CDR1 SQVTM, CDR2 ANQGSEA. The CDR3 spans 12 residues. The V segment lost 7 bases and the J segment 6 bases; nucleotides outside the gene matches: 8. The CDR3 sequence: CSADRVADGYTF. Here the CDR3 DNA reads TGCAGCGCCGACAGGGTGGCGGATGGCTACACCTTC.

The chain is built from TRBV9 and TRBJ1-3; D unresolved. This CDR3 spans 15 amino acids. CDR1 SGDLS and CDR2 YYNGEE come from the germline V gene. Trimming cost V 0 bases and J 0 bases, with 7 bases left between them. As DNA, the CDR3 is TGTGCCAGCAGCGTAGTGGGGTCCTCTGGAAACACCATATATTTT. It encodes CASSVVGSSGNTIYF.

This clone was seen only once. The genes are TRBV27 and TRBJ2-7; the D is unclear. CDR3 length: 14 amino acids. Trimming removed 6 bases at V and 1 base at J, with 13 bases between. From germline, CDR1 is MNHEY and CDR2 SMNVEV (reference sequence). For the CDR3, the DNA is TGTGCCAGCAGCCCACTGGGATATTCCTACGAGCAGTACTTC. Translating it yields CASSPLGYSYEQYF.

The chain has TRBV4-2 and TRBJ2-3; 11 nucleotides line up with TRBD2. Germline CDR1 LGHNA, CDR2 YNFKEQ. The CDR3 loop spans 16 amino acids. V lost 0 bases and J lost 5; bases outside the gene matches: 4. As DNA, the CDR3 is TGTGCCAGCAGCCAAGAAACTAGCGGGGGAGGAGATACGCAGTATTTT. Its protein product is CASSQETSGGGDTQYF.

This sequence joins TRBV30 and TRBJ1-2; unclear D gene. The CDR3 consists of 15 residues. The germline gives CDR1 GTSNPN, CDR2 SVGIG (reference sequence). Trimming pared 1 base from V and 6 bases from J, leaving 18 bases between. CDR3 DNA: TGTGCCTGGAGTGCCTTACGACAAGGAATGAATGGCTACACCTTC. Translating it yields CAWSALRQGMNGYTF.

The CDR3 spells CASSFSGRAITGELFF. Here the CDR3 DNA reads TGTGCCAGCAGCTTTAGCGGGAGGGCCATTACCGGGGAGCTGTTTTTT. The V call is TRBV11-2, the J call TRBJ2-2; 11 positions agree with TRBD2. CDR1 and CDR2 from the germline V gene are SGHAT and FQNNGV. Losses at the gene ends were 3 bases for V and 5 bases for J; bases not matched to a gene: 5. This CDR3 region has 16 residues.

The V gene is TRBV15, the J gene TRBJ1-4; the D gene is possibly TRBD1 (5 bases). Germline-derived CDR1 and CDR2 are LNHNV and YYDKDF (reference sequence). The CDR3 loop spans 13 amino acids. With 5 bases removed from V and 4 bases from J, the gap between germline ends came to 8 bases. CDR3 residues: CATSRDSNEKLFF. The CDR3 DNA reads TGTGCCACCAGCCGCGACAGTAATGAAAAACTGTTTTTT.

The gene calls are TRBV7-8 and TRBJ2-1; maybe TRBD2 (5 bases). CDR3 size: 15 residues. Germline-derived CDR1 and CDR2 are SGHVS and FQNEAQ. With 5 bases removed from V and 3 bases from J, the gap between germline ends came to 14 bases. CDR3 coding DNA: TGTGCCAGCAGCCGACGGCTAGCCATCTACAATGAGCAGTTCTTC. Translation gives CASSRRLAIYNEQFF.

The chain carries TRBV4-3 and TRBJ2-1, with 9 bases matching TRBD2. The germline V gene encodes CDR1 LGHNA and CDR2 YSLEER. This CDR3 comprises 15 residues. V lost 2 bases, J lost 9 bases, and 8 bases stayed unmatched. The CDR3 DNA reads as TGCGCCAGCAGCCAATCGCGCGGGGGGGCGTTTGAGCAGTTCTTC. Amino acid sequence: CASSQSRGGAFEQFF.

V usage is TRBV5-5 and J usage is TRBJ2-1; 8 bases agree with TRBD1. CDR3 length equals 17 residues. In germline, CDR1 is SGHKS, CDR2 YYEKEE (reference sequence). Germline trimming cut 2 bases from V and 0 bases from J; bases unmatched to any gene: 7. The CDR3 region has the DNA TGTGCCAGCAGCTTTCGAACAGGGACAGGCTCCTACAATGAGCAGTTCTTC. Amino acids: CASSFRTGTGSYNEQFF.

The chain combines TRBV18 with TRBJ1-1; tentative D call: TRBD1 (5 bases). Germline V gives CDR1 KGHSH, CDR2 LQKENI. Trimming removed 3 bases from V and 0 bases from J, with 14 bases in between. This CDR3 has 16 amino acids. The CDR3 reads CASSPSRGGVNTEAFF. The CDR3 DNA sequence: TGTGCCAGCTCACCCTCGAGGGGTGGTGTGAACACTGAAGCTTTCTTT.

The V and J genes are TRBV5-5 and TRBJ2-3; D is ambiguous. V dropped 0 bases and J dropped 4 bases, with 18 bases sitting between them. The CDR3 has 17 amino acids. The V gene's germline CDR1 is SGHKS and CDR2 YYEKEE (reference sequence). CDR3 in amino acids: CASSLDLMARNADTQYF. The DNA of the CDR3 is TGTGCCAGCAGCTTGGATCTAATGGCTCGTAATGCAGATACGCAGTATTTT.